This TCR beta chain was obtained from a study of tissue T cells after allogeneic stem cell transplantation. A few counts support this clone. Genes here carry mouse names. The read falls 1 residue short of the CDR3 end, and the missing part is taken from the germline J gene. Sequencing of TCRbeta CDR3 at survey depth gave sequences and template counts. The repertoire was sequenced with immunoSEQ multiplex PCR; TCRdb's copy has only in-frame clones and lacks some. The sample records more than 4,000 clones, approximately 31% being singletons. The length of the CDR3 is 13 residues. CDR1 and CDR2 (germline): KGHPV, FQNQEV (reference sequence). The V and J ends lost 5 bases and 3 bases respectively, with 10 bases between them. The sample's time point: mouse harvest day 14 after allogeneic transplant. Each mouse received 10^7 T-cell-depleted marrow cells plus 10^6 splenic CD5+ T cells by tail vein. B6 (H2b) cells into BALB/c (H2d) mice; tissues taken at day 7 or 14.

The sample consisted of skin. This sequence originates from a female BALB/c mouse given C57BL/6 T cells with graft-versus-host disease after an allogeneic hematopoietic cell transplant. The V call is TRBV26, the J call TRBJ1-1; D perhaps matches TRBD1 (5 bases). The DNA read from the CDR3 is TGTGCCAGCAGTACCCAGGGTTACACAGAAGTCTTC. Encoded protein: CASSTQGYTEVF. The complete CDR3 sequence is CASSTQGYTEVFF. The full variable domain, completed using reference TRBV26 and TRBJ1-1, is NSKVIQTPRYLVKGQGQKAKMRCIPEKGHPVVFWYQQNKNNEFKFLINFQNQEVLQQIDMTEKRFSAECPSNSPCSLEIQSSEAGDSALYLCASSTQGYTEVFFGKGTRLTVV.